The T cell receptor (beta chain) described here comes from a study of control samples from healthy donors and cancer patients. Assay used: immunoSEQ multiplex PCR; TCRdb lists only in-frame clones, some missing. This sample has about 140,000 clones, with about 88% found just once. V lost 3 bases and J lost 5; bases outside the gene matches: 6. Looked up from germline, CDR1 is KGHSH and CDR2 is LQKENI. CDR3 size: 15 residues. V and J are TRBV18 and TRBJ2-7; TRBD2 matches 11 bases. The source material was blood. The clonotype comes from a young woman in good health. CDR3 loop: CASSPTSGSVNEQYF. Written as DNA, the CDR3 is TGTGCCAGCTCACCTACTAGCGGGAGTGTTAACGAGCAGTACTTC.